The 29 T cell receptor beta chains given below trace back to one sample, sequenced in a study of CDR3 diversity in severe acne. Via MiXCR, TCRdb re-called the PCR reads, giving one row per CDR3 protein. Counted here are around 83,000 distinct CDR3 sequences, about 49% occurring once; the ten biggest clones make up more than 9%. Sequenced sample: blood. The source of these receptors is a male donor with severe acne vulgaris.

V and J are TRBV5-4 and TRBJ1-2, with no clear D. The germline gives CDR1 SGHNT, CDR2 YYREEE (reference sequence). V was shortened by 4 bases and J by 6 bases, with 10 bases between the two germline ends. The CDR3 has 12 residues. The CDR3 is CASSPNQDGYTF. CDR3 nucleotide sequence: TGTGCCAGCAGCCCTAATCAGGATGGCTACACCTTC. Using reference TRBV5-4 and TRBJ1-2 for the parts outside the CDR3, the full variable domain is ETGVTQSPTHLIKTRGQQVTLRCSSQSGHNTVSWYQQALGQGPQFIFQYYREEENGRGNFPPRFSGLQFPNYSSELNVNALELDDSALYLCASSPNQDGYTFGSGTRLTVV.

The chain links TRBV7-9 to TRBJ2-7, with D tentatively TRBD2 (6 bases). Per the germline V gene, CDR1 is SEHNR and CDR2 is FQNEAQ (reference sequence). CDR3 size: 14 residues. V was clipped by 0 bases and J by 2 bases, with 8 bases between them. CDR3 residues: CASSLAGRTYEQYF. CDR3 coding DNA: TGTGCCAGCAGCTTAGCAGGGAGGACCTACGAGCAGTACTTC.

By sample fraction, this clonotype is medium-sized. CDR3 in amino acids: CATTPGQGETGELFF. In nucleotides, the CDR3 is TGTGCCACCACCCCGGGACAGGGGGAGACCGGGGAGCTGTTTTTT. This sequence joins TRBV15 and TRBJ2-2; 11 positions match TRBD1. The V segment lost 7 bases and the J segment 5 bases; nucleotides outside the gene matches: 6. Germline-derived CDR1 and CDR2 are LNHNV and YYDKDF (reference sequence). CDR3 length equals 15 residues.

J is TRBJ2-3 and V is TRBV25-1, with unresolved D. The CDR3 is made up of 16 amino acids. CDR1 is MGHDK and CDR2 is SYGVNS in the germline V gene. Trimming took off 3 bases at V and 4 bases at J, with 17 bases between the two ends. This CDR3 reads CASSDPRADPPDTQYF. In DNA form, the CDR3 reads TGTGCCAGCAGTGATCCTAGGGCAGACCCCCCAGATACGCAGTATTTT.

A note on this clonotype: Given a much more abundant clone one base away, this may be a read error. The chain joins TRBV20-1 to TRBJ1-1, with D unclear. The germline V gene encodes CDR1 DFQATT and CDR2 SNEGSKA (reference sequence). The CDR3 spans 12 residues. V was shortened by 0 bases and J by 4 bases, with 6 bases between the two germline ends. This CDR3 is CSARDLPTEAFF. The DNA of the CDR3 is TGCAGTGCTAGAGATCTCCCCACTGAAGCTTTCTTT.

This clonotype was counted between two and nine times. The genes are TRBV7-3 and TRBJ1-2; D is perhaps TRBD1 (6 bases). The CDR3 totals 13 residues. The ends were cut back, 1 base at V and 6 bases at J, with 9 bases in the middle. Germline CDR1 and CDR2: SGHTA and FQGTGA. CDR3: CASSLSSGDGYTF. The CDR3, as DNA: TGTGCCAGCAGCTTAAGTTCAGGGGATGGCTACACCTTC.

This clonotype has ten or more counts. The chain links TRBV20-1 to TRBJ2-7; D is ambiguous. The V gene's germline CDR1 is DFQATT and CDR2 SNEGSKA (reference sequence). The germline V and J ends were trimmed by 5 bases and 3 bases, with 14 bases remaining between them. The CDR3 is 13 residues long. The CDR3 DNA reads TGCAGTGCTCCTGGAGAAGCTAACTACGAGCAGTACTTC. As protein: CSAPGEANYEQYF.

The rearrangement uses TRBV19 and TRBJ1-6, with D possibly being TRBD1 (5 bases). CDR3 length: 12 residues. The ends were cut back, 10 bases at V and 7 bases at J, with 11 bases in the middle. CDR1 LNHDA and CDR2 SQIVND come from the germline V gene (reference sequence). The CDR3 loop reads CAIGTGNSPLHF. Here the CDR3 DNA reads TGTGCCATTGGGACGGGCAATTCACCCCTCCACTTT.

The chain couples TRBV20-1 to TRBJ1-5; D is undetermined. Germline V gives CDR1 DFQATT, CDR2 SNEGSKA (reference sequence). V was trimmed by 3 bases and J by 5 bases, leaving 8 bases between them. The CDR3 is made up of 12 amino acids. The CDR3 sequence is CSASGRDQPQHF. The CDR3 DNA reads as TGCAGTGCTAGCGGGAGAGATCAGCCCCAGCATTTT.

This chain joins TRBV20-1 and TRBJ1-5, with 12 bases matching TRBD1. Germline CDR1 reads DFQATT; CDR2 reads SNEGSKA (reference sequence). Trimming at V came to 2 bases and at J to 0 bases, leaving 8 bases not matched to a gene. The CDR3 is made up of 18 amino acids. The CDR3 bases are TGCAGTGCTAGACCACCGGGACAGGGGGCCGGTAGCAATCAGCCCCAGCATTTT. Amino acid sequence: CSARPPGQGAGSNQPQHF.

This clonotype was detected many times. CDR3 DNA sequence: TGTGCCAGCAGCCACGCCGGCAGGGGAAGATCCTACGAGCAGTACTTC. Its protein product is CASSHAGRGRSYEQYF. This sequence joins TRBV12-3 or TRBV12-4 and TRBJ2-7; the D gene is possibly TRBD1 (6 bases). The CDR3 consists of 16 residues. The germline V and J ends were trimmed by 6 bases and 1 base, with 19 bases remaining between them.

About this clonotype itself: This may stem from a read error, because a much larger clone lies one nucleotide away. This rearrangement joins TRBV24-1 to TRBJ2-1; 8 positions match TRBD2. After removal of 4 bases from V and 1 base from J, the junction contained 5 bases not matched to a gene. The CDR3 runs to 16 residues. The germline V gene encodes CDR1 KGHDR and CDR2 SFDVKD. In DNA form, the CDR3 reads TGTGCCACCAGTGACCTACGGGGGGGGTCCTACAATGAGCAGTTCTTC. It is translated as CATSDLRGGSYNEQFF.

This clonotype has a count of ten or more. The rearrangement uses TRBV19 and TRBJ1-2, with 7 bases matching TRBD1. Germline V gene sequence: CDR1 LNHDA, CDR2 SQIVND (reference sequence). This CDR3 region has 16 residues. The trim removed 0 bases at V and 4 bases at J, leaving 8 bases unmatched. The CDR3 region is CASSIDGDRTLYGYTF. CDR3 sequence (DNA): TGTGCCAGTAGTATAGATGGGGACAGAACACTCTATGGCTACACCTTC.

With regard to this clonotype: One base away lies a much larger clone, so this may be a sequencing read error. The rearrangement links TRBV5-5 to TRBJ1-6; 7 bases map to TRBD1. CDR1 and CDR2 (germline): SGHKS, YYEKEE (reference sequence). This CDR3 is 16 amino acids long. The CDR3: CAGSLGQYSYNSPLHF. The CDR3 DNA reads TGTGCCGGCAGCTTGGGACAGTATTCCTATAATTCACCCCTCCACTTT.

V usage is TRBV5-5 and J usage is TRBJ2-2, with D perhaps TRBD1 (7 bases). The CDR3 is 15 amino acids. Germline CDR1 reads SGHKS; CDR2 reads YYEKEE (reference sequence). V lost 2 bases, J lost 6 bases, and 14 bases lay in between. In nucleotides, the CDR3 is TGTGCCAGCAGCTTAAAGGGGGGACAGTCCGGGGAGCTGTTTTTT. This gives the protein CASSLKGGQSGELFF.

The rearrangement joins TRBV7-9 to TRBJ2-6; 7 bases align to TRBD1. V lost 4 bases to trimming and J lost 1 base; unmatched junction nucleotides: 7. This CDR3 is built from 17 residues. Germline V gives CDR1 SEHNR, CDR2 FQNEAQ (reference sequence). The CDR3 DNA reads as TGTGCCAGCAGCTCCGGACAGGAACTTTCTGGGGCCAACGTCCTGACTTTC. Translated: CASSSGQELSGANVLTF.

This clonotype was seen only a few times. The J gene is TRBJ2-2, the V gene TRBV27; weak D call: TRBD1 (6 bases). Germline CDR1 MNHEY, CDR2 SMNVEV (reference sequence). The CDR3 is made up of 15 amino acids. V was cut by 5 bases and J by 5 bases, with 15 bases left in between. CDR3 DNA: TGTGCCAGCAGTAAAACAGGGTATTTGACCGGGGAGCTGTTTTTT. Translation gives CASSKTGYLTGELFF.

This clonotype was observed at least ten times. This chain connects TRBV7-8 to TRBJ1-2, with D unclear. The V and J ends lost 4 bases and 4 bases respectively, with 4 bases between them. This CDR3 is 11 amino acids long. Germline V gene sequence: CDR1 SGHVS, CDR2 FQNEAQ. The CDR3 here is CASSSAYGYTF. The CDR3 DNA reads TGTGCCAGCAGCTCCGCCTATGGCTACACCTTC.

The chain's CDR3 is CASSLGDRILNGYGYTF. DNA for the CDR3: TGTGCCAGCAGCTTAGGGGACAGGATACTTAATGGCTATGGCTACACCTTC. The chain uses TRBV7-8 and TRBJ1-2; 8 positions match TRBD1. J gave up 4 bases and V 1 base, and 11 bases lay outside the gene matches. Germline V lookup: CDR1 SGHVS, CDR2 FQNEAQ. This CDR3 has 17 residues.

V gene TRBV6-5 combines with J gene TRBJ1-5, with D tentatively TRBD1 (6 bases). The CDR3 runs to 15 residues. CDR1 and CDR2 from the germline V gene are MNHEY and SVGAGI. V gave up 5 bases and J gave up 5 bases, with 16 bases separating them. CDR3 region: CASSPTGFGYQPQHF. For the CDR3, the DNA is TGTGCCAGCAGTCCAACAGGGTTCGGCTATCAGCCCCAGCATTTT.

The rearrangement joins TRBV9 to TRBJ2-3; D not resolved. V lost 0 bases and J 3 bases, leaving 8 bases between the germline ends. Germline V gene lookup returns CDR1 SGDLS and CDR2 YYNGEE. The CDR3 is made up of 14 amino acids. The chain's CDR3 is CASSVGLGTDTQYF. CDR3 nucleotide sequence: TGTGCCAGCAGCGTAGGATTAGGTACAGATACGCAGTATTTT.

The CDR3 DNA follows: TGTGCCAGCAGCTTGGAAGGGCAAAGCTCCTACGAGCAGTACTTC. Protein: CASSLEGQSSYEQYF. The rearrangement joins TRBV7-9 to TRBJ2-7; D gene ambiguous. The CDR3 totals 15 residues. Trimming took 3 bases from V and 0 from J, leaving 12 bases between them. CDR1 and CDR2 from the germline V gene are SEHNR and FQNEAQ (reference sequence).

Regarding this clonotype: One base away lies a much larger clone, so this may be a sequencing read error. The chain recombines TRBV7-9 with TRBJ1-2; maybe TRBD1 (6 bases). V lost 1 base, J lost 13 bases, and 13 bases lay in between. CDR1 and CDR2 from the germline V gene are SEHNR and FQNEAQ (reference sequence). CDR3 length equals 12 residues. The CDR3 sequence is CASSLDGGQSTF. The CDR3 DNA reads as TGTGCCAGCAGCTTAGACGGGGGGCAGTCCACCTTC.

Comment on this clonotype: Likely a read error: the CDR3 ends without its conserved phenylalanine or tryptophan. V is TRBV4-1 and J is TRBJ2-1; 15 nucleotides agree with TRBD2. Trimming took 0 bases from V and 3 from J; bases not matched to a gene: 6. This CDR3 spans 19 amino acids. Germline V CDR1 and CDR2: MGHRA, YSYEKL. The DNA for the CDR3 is TGCGCCAGCAGCCAAGACCTAGGACTAGCGGGAGGGATCTACAATGAGCAGTTCCTC. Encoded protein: CASSQDLGLAGGIYNEQFL.

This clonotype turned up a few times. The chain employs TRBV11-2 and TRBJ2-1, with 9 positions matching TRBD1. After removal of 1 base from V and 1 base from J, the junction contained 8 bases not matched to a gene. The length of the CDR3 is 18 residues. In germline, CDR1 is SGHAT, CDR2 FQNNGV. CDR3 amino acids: CASSLGWSGTGSYNEQFF. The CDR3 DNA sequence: TGTGCCAGCAGCTTAGGGTGGAGCGGGACAGGGTCCTACAATGAGCAGTTCTTC.

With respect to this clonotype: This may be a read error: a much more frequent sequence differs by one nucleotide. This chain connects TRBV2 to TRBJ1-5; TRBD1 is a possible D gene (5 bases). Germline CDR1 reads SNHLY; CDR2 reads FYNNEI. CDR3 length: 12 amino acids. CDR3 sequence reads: CASSTTGLPQHF. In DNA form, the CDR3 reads TGTGCGTCCTCGACAACGGGGCTGCCCCAGCATTTT. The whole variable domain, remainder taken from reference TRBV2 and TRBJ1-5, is EPEVTQTPSHQVTQMGQEVILRCVPISNHLYFYWYRQILGQKVEFLVSFYNNEISEKSEIFDDQFSVERPDGSNFTLKIRSTKLEDSAMYFCASSTTGLPQHFGDGTRLSIL.

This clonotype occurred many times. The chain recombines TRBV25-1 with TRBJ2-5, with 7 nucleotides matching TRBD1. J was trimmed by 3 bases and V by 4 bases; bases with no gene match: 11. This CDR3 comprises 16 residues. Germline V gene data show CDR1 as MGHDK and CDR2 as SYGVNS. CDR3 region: CASSGIRQGWEETQYF. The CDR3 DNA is TGTGCCAGCAGTGGGATCAGACAGGGTTGGGAAGAGACCCAGTACTTC.

The CDR3 nucleotides are TGCAGTGCTAGAGATAGCGGGCGGTCCTACGAGCAGTACTTC. This translates into CSARDSGRSYEQYF. The gene calls are TRBV20-1 and TRBJ2-7; 7 positions match TRBD2. Germline values: CDR1 DFQATT, CDR2 SNEGSKA (reference sequence). The CDR3 runs to 14 residues. J gave up 1 base and V 0 bases, and 3 bases lay outside the gene matches.

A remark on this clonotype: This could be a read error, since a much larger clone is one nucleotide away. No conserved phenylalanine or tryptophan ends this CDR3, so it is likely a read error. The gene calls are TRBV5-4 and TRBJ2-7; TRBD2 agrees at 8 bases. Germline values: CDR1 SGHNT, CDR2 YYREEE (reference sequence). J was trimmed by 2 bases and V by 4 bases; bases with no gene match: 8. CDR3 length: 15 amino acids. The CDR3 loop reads CASSDREGHTYEQYI. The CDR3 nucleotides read TGTGCCAGCAGCGACCGGGAGGGCCACACCTACGAGCAGTACATC.